This T cell receptor beta chain was retrieved from a study of T cells after yellow fever vaccination. Whole-study results and caveats: Most primary-vaccination clones reappeared after the booster (more than 95% CD4, 88% CD8).

V was pared by 6 bases and J by 0 bases, with 9 bases between. CDR3 length equals 15 residues. The V gene's germline CDR1 is SNHLY and CDR2 FYNNEI. TCR cDNA was made by 5'RACE template switching, adding a universal primer site and UMIs. TCRdb reanalysed the 5' RACE reads using MiXCR and keeps one entry per CDR3 protein. The sample carries 150,000 to 200,000 distinct CDR3 sequences, 5.5% to 7.5% recorded once. This clonotype came up many times. No antigen is known for it. The sequenced sample was CD4+ T cells sorted from PBMCs, obtained about 5 days after the first yellow fever vaccination. The clonotype was recovered from a man younger than 30 who received the YFV17D yellow fever vaccine. The rearrangement links TRBV2 to TRBJ2-6, with TRBD1 as a possible D gene (6 bases). CDR3 DNA: TGTGCCAGCAGCCGGGACAACTCTGGGGCCAACGTCCTGACTTTC. Amino acids: CASSRDNSGANVLTF.